One sample yielded the 30 T cell receptor beta chains listed below, sequenced in a study of naive and memory T cell subsets. An oligonucleotide containing a UMI was ligated to the 3' end of TCR cDNA. Amplification of ligated cDNA took four PCR rounds with SP2 and nested alpha and beta constant primers. TCRdb re-called the 5' RACE reads with MiXCR, one entry per CDR3 protein. The data contain 25,000 to 35,000 distinct CDR3 sequences, around 15% of them seen just once; the ten biggest clones take up around 2.5%. These receptors all come from a female donor in good health.

The sample holds many counts of this clonotype. The chain joins TRBV7-2 to TRBJ1-2, with D tentatively TRBD1 (5 bases). The CDR3 consists of 13 residues. V was cut by 8 bases and J by 6 bases, with 16 bases left in between. CDR1 SGHTA and CDR2 FQGNSA come from the germline V gene. The CDR3 protein is CASYGGERHGYTF. CDR3 DNA: TGTGCCAGCTACGGGGGGGAACGGCATGGCTACACCTTC.

This clonotype was recorded a few times. The V gene is TRBV7-6, the J gene TRBJ2-5, with TRBD1 matching 7 bases. CDR1 is SGHVS and CDR2 is FNYEAQ in the germline V gene. The J segment lost 5 bases and the V segment lost 4 bases, leaving 7 bases of the junction unmatched. This CDR3 contains 14 residues. The CDR3 protein is CASSYSGQSETQYF. Written as DNA, the CDR3 is TGTGCCAGCAGCTATTCGGGACAGAGCGAGACCCAGTACTTC.

On this clonotype: One end of the junction is discordant with germline, which a read error may explain. The chain joins TRBV13 to TRBJ2-3; D not certain. Germline V gene lookup returns CDR1 PRHDT and CDR2 FYEKMQ (reference sequence). The CDR3 loop spans 13 amino acids. The CDR3 reads CASGLAGSDTQYF. DNA of the CDR3: TGTGCCAGCGGCTTAGCTGGGTCAGATACGCAGTATTTT.

By sample share, this clonotype is medium-sized. The rearrangement uses TRBV7-3 and TRBJ2-3; 11 nucleotides agree with TRBD2. V trimming: 5 bases; J trimming: 5 bases; junction bases outside the gene matches: 12. The CDR3 consists of 17 residues. Germline CDR1 and CDR2: SGHTA and FQGTGA. The CDR3: CASSRASGLAEIDTQYF. DNA for the CDR3: TGTGCCAGCAGCAGAGCGTCGGGACTAGCGGAAATAGATACGCAGTATTTT. The full variable domain, its missing parts supplied by reference TRBV7-3 and TRBJ2-3, is GAGVSQTPSNKVTEKGKYVELRCDPISGHTALYWYRQSLGQGPEFLIYFQGTGAADDSGLPNDRFFAVRPEGSVSTLKIQRTERGDSAVYLCASSRASGLAEIDTQYFGPGTRLTVL.

There are many counts of this clonotype. The chain uses TRBV29-1 and TRBJ1-1; D remains ambiguous. V gave up 1 base and J gave up 4 bases, with 13 bases separating them. Germline lookup yields CDR1 SQVTM and CDR2 ANQGSEA. The CDR3 consists of 14 residues. CDR3 amino acids: CSVEGVGGGTEAFF. In DNA form, the CDR3 reads TGCAGCGTTGAAGGGGTGGGAGGAGGCACTGAAGCTTTCTTT.

CDR3 nucleotide sequence: TGTGCCAGCAGTTACCCGCTCAGGGGTGCCGGGGAGCTGTTTTTT. Its translation is CASSYPLRGAGELFF. This chain connects TRBV6-6 to TRBJ2-2; tentative D call: TRBD1 (6 bases). The germline gives CDR1 MNHNY, CDR2 SVGAGI (reference sequence). The CDR3 has 15 amino acids. V was trimmed by 2 bases and J by 6 bases, leaving 13 bases between them.

This clonotype appeared many times. The CDR3 loop is CSVNSGNTIYF. The DNA for the CDR3 is TGCAGCGTCAACTCTGGAAACACCATATATTTT. The gene calls are TRBV29-1 and TRBJ1-3; D not resolved. The V and J ends lost 6 bases and 0 bases respectively, with 3 bases between them. The CDR3 loop spans 11 amino acids. Germline V gives CDR1 SQVTM, CDR2 ANQGSEA.

This clonotype was counted many times. This chain links TRBV29-1 with TRBJ2-1; 9 positions agree with TRBD1. This CDR3 region has 14 residues. J was trimmed by 7 bases and V by 6 bases; bases with no gene match: 10. Germline V gene sequence: CDR1 SQVTM, CDR2 ANQGSEA. In DNA, the CDR3 is TGCAGCGTCCAACAGGGGGCGCGAGGTAATGAGCAGTTCTTC. This translates into CSVQQGARGNEQFF.

This clonotype is categorized as medium-sized (0.01 to 0.1%). The V and J genes are TRBV20-1 and TRBJ1-2; the match to TRBD1 covers 8 bases. Per the germline V gene, CDR1 is DFQATT and CDR2 is SNEGSKA (reference sequence). The CDR3 covers 18 residues. V gave up 0 bases and J gave up 6 bases; unmatched junction bases: 18. CDR3 sequence: CSARDPYSQGARADGYTF. In DNA, the CDR3 is TGCAGTGCTAGAGATCCTTACTCCCAGGGGGCTCGAGCCGATGGCTACACCTTC.

This clonotype was seen only a few times. The chain employs TRBV6-5 and TRBJ1-1, with TRBD1 as a possible D gene (5 bases). Per germline, CDR1 MNHEY and CDR2 SVGAGI. This CDR3 is 12 amino acids long. V shed 2 bases and J shed 10 bases, with 11 bases lying between them. CDR3 amino acids: CASSYGRGVAFF. CDR3 sequence (DNA): TGTGCCAGCAGTTACGGTCGGGGGGTAGCTTTCTTT.

The V call is TRBV11-2, the J call TRBJ2-2; D ambiguous. Germline values: CDR1 SGHAT, CDR2 FQNNGV. V lost 4 bases to trimming and J lost 0 bases, with 9 bases between them. The CDR3 sequence is 15 residues long. This CDR3 is CASSWTSSNTGELFF. In DNA form, the CDR3 reads TGTGCCAGCAGCTGGACCTCTTCGAACACCGGGGAGCTGTTTTTT.

The chain is built from TRBV20-1 and TRBJ2-5, with D perhaps given as TRBD1 or TRBD2 (6 bases each). CDR3 length: 16 amino acids. Germline V gives CDR1 DFQATT, CDR2 SNEGSKA (reference sequence). Deletions cut 2 bases from V and 8 bases from J, with 24 bases between. The CDR3 region has the DNA TGCAGTGCTAGACGCCGGTCTAGCGCAAAACAGGGTACCCAGTACTTC. This sequence encodes CSARRRSSAKQGTQYF.

This clonotype appeared many times. This sequence joins TRBV29-1 and TRBJ1-2; possibly TRBD1 for D (5 bases). The CDR3 is 12 residues long. V shed 4 bases and J shed 5 bases, with 11 bases lying between them. The germline CDR1 and CDR2 sequences are SQVTM and ANQGSEA. This chain's CDR3 is CSVAGTAYGYTF. CDR3 in DNA: TGCAGCGTTGCAGGGACCGCTTATGGCTACACCTTC. Using reference TRBV29-1 and TRBJ1-2 for the parts outside the CDR3, the full variable domain is SAVISQKPSRDICQRGTSLTIQCQVDSQVTMMFWYRQQPGQSLTLIATANQGSEATYESGFVIDKFPISRPNLTFSTLTVSNMSPEDSSIYLCSVAGTAYGYTFGSGTRLTVV.

This clonotype was found a few times. The J gene is TRBJ1-1, the V gene TRBV6-6, with D possibly matching TRBD1 (6 bases). The CDR3 covers 15 residues. V dropped 6 bases and J dropped 5 bases, with 19 bases sitting between them. CDR1 and CDR2 (germline): MNHNY, SVGAGI (reference sequence). CDR3 coding DNA: TGTGCCAGCAGGGCAGGTGGGGGGCTGAGGACTGAAGCTTTCTTT. Protein product: CASRAGGGLRTEAFF.

By share, this clonotype ranks as medium-sized. The chain combines TRBV20-1 with TRBJ2-5; D possibly uses TRBD1 or TRBD2 (5 bases each). Germline values: CDR1 DFQATT, CDR2 SNEGSKA (reference sequence). V was shortened by 7 bases and J by 3 bases, with 18 bases between the two germline ends. The CDR3 length is 14 residues. The CDR3 here is CSVGRSQLKETQYF. DNA for the CDR3: TGCAGTGTGGGACGATCGCAACTGAAAGAGACCCAGTACTTC.

This clonotype was counted at least ten times. The chain recombines TRBV20-1 with TRBJ2-1; D may match TRBD1 or TRBD2 (5 bases each). CDR3 length equals 11 residues. The V and J ends lost 7 bases and 9 bases respectively, with 13 bases between them. CDR1 DFQATT and CDR2 SNEGSKA come from the germline V gene (reference sequence). CDR3 sequence: CSVPSGGEQFF. For the CDR3, the DNA is TGCAGTGTTCCGAGTGGGGGTGAGCAGTTCTTC.

This clonotype was recorded many times. V is TRBV5-4 and J is TRBJ1-4; D not certain. With 3 bases removed from V and 7 bases from J, the gap between germline ends came to 13 bases. The germline CDR1 and CDR2 sequences are SGHNT and YYREEE (reference sequence). CDR3 size: 14 residues. CDR3 coding DNA: TGTGCCAGCAGCTCCGGGTCGGGAGCTGAAAAACTGTTTTTT. Protein: CASSSGSGAEKLFF. The whole variable domain, filled in from reference TRBV5-4 and TRBJ1-4, reads ETGVTQSPTHLIKTRGQQVTLRCSSQSGHNTVSWYQQALGQGPQFIFQYYREEENGRGNFPPRFSGLQFPNYSSELNVNALELDDSALYLCASSSGSGAEKLFFGSGTQLSVL.

This clonotype was found a few times. V and J are TRBV29-1 and TRBJ2-5; TRBD1 aligns across 8 bases. V trimming: 7 bases; J trimming: 2 bases; junction bases outside the gene matches: 6. This CDR3 region has 13 residues. Germline V CDR1 and CDR2: SQVTM, ANQGSEA. This chain's CDR3 is CSAGTGRQETQYF. The DNA of the CDR3 is TGCAGCGCAGGGACAGGCCGTCAAGAGACCCAGTACTTC. Full variable domain (rest looked up from reference TRBV29-1 and TRBJ2-5): SAVISQKPSRDICQRGTSLTIQCQVDSQVTMMFWYRQQPGQSLTLIATANQGSEATYESGFVIDKFPISRPNLTFSTLTVSNMSPEDSSIYLCSAGTGRQETQYFGPGTRLLVL.

This clonotype was counted at least ten times. The chain joins TRBV7-2 to TRBJ1-1; the match to TRBD1 covers 7 bases. V lost 3 bases to trimming and J lost 3 bases; unmatched junction nucleotides: 7. Germline V gives CDR1 SGHTA, CDR2 FQGNSA. The CDR3 runs to 15 residues. The CDR3 nucleotides read TGTGCCAGCAGCTTCCGACAGGGTTCCTACACTGAAGCTTTCTTT. It translates to CASSFRQGSYTEAFF.

V and J are TRBV5-1 and TRBJ1-6; weak D call: TRBD1 (6 bases). The germline CDR1 and CDR2 sequences are SGHRS and YFSETQ. The CDR3 extends over 14 amino acids. V lost 0 bases to trimming and J lost 8 bases, with 9 bases between them. The CDR3 DNA is TGCGCCAGCAGCTTGGCAGGGGTCGATTCACCCCTCCACTTT. Amino acid sequence: CASSLAGVDSPLHF.

There are many counts of this clonotype. This chain joins TRBV29-1 and TRBJ1-2; 10 bases agree with TRBD1. V gave up 6 bases and J gave up 6 bases; unmatched junction bases: 16. This CDR3 comprises 16 residues. CDR1 and CDR2 from the germline V gene are SQVTM and ANQGSEA. CDR3 DNA sequence: TGCAGCGTCCCACAAGAACCGGGACAGGGGCAGAATGGCTACACCTTC. It specifies CSVPQEPGQGQNGYTF. Filled out from reference TRBV29-1 and TRBJ1-2, the complete variable domain reads SAVISQKPSRDICQRGTSLTIQCQVDSQVTMMFWYRQQPGQSLTLIATANQGSEATYESGFVIDKFPISRPNLTFSTLTVSNMSPEDSSIYLCSVPQEPGQGQNGYTFGSGTRLTVV.

A word on this clonotype: Germline and junction disagree at one end, which may indicate a read error. The rearrangement links TRBV7-9 to TRBJ1-5; 7 nucleotides align to TRBD1. The length of the CDR3 is 14 residues. From germline, CDR1 is SEHNR and CDR2 FQNEAQ (reference sequence). The CDR3 nucleotides are TGTGCCAACAGCCCGGGACAGAACAATCAGCCCCAGCATTTT. Protein product: CANSPGQNNQPQHF. The variable domain in full, with the rest retrieved from reference TRBV7-9 and TRBJ1-5, is DTGVSQNPRHKITKRGQNVTFRCDPISEHNRLYWYRQTLGQGPEFLTYFQNEAQLEKSRLLSDRFSAERPKGSFSTLEIQRTEQGDSAMYLCANSPGQNNQPQHFGDGTRLSIL.

This clonotype was seen ten or more times. This CDR3 is CASSPIKANNQPQHF. CDR3 coding DNA: TGTGCCAGCTCACCAATCAAAGCGAACAATCAGCCCCAGCATTTT. V gene TRBV18 combines with J gene TRBJ1-5; no clear D gene. The CDR3 spans 15 residues. Germline-derived CDR1 and CDR2 are KGHSH and LQKENI. V dropped 2 bases and J dropped 3 bases, with 11 bases sitting between them.

Ten or more counts support this clonotype. The chain links TRBV20-1 to TRBJ2-7, with 11 bases identical to TRBD1. Losses at the gene ends were 6 bases for V and 3 bases for J; bases not matched to a gene: 7. The germline CDR1 and CDR2 sequences are DFQATT and SNEGSKA (reference sequence). This CDR3 is built from 14 residues. This chain's CDR3 is CSAVTGTGGYEQYF. The CDR3 DNA follows: TGCAGTGCGGTAACCGGGACAGGGGGCTACGAGCAGTACTTC.

This clonotype was detected many times. The chain recombines TRBV20-1 with TRBJ2-4, with a possible D match to TRBD1 (6 bases). The CDR3 loop spans 18 amino acids. The ends were cut back, 6 bases at V and 0 bases at J, with 24 bases in the middle. CDR1 DFQATT and CDR2 SNEGSKA come from the germline V gene (reference sequence). The CDR3 loop is CSANPPGMRGLAKNIQYF. The DNA of the CDR3 is TGCAGTGCGAATCCCCCAGGGATGAGGGGGTTAGCCAAAAACATTCAGTACTTC.

The V gene is TRBV7-2, the J gene TRBJ2-7, with 10 bases identical to TRBD2. The CDR3 is 14 amino acids. CDR1 is SGHTA, CDR2 FQGNSA, per germline. With V trimmed by 4 bases and J by 4 bases, 4 bases remained unmatched. The CDR3 loop is CASSSLAGSYEQYF. The CDR3, as DNA: TGTGCCAGCAGCTCACTAGCGGGAAGTTACGAGCAGTACTTC.

This clonotype was picked up many times. V is TRBV12-3 or TRBV12-4 and J is TRBJ2-5, with a weak D call TRBD2 (6 bases). This CDR3 contains 14 residues. Trimming cost V 5 bases and J 5 bases, with 15 bases left between them. The CDR3 DNA reads as TGTGCCAGCAGTATGAGTGAACGGGAGGAGACCCAGTACTTC. It codes for CASSMSEREETQYF.

This chain uses TRBV11-2 with TRBJ1-6, with D possibly matching TRBD1 (5 bases). Trimming removed 2 bases at V and 7 bases at J, with 15 bases between. Germline CDR1 is SGHAT and CDR2 is FQNNGV. The CDR3 is 16 residues long. Here the CDR3 DNA reads TGTGCCAGCAGCTTAATTCGGCAGGGTGCAAATTCACCCCTCCACTTT. This translates into CASSLIRQGANSPLHF.

This clonotype has only a few counts. The chain joins TRBV25-1 to TRBJ2-3; D call uncertain. The CDR3 spans 14 residues. The V gene's germline CDR1 is MGHDK and CDR2 SYGVNS. With 9 bases removed from V and 6 bases from J, the gap between germline ends came to 19 bases. In DNA form, the CDR3 reads TGTGCCAGTCAGGCGGCCCTGATGATGGATACGCAGTATTTT. Protein product: CASQAALMMDTQYF.

CDR3 sequence: CASSERKTGWGTEAFF. The CDR3 coding sequence is TGCGCCAGCAGTGAGCGCAAGACCGGGTGGGGCACTGAAGCTTTCTTT. The chain uses TRBV10-1 and TRBJ1-1; the D is unclear. The V gene's germline CDR1 is WNHNN and CDR2 SYGVQD (reference sequence). Between the trimmed V and J ends, which lost 2 bases and 4 bases, there was a span of 17 bases. The CDR3 length is 16 residues.